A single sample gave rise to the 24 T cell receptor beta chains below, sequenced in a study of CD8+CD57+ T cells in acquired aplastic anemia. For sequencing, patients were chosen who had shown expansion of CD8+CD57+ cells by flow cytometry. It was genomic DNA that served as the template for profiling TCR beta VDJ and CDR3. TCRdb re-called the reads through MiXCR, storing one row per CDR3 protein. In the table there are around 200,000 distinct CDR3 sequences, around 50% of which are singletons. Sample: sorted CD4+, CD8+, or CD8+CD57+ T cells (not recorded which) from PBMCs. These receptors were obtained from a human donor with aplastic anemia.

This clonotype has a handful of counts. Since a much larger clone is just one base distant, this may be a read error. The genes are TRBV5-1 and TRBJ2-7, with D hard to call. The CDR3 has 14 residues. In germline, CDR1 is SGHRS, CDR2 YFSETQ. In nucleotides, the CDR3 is TGTGCCAGCAAACTTGGAACAGTCTCCTACGAGCAGTACTTC. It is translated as CASKLGTVSYEQYF.

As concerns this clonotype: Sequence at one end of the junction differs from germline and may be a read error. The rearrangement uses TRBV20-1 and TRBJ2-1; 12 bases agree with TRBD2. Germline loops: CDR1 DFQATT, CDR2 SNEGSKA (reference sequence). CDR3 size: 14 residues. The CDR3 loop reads CSATLAGGPNEQLF. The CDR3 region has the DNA TGCAGTGCGACTCTAGCGGGGGGGCCGAATGAGCAGCTCTTC.

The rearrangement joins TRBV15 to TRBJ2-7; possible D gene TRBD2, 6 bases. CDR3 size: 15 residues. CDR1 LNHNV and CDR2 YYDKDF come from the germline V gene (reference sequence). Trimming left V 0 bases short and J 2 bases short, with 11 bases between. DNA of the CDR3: TGTGCCACCAGCAGAGATCGGCGGGGACCCTACGAGCAGTACTTC. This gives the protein CATSRDRRGPYEQYF. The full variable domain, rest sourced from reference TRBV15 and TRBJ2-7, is DAMVIQNPRYQVTQFGKPVTLSCSQTLNHNVMYWYQQKSSQAPKLLFHYYDKDFNNEADTPDNFQSRRPNTSFCFLDIRSPGLGDTAMYLCATSRDRRGPYEQYFGPGTRLTVT.

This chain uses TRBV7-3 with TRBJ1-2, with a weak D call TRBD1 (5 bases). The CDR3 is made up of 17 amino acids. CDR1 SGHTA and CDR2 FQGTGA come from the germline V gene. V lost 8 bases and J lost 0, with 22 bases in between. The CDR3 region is CASSVRRGTEANYGYTF. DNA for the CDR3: TGTGCCAGCTCTGTTCGTCGGGGCACTGAAGCTAACTATGGCTACACCTTC.

This CDR3 reads CASSPDRGPTDTQYF. DNA of the CDR3: TGTGCCAGCTCACCGGACAGGGGGCCAACAGATACGCAGTATTTT. The rearrangement joins TRBV18 to TRBJ2-3; TRBD1 matches at 11 bases. The CDR3 contains 15 residues. Germline V CDR1 and CDR2: KGHSH, LQKENI. The trim removed 3 bases at V and 3 bases at J, leaving 2 bases unmatched.

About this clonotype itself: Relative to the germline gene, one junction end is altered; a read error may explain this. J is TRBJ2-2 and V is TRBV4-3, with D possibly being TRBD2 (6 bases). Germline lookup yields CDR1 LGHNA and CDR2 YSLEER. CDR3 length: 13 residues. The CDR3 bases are TGCGCCAGCAGCCAAGGGGTTGGCGGGGAGCTGTCTTTT. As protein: CASSQGVGGELSF.

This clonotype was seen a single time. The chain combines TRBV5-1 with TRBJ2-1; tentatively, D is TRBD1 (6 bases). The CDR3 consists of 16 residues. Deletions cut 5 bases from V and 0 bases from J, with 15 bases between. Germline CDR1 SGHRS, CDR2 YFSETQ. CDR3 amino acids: CASRGRTASSYNEQFF. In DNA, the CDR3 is TGCGCCAGCAGAGGGCGGACAGCGAGCTCCTACAATGAGCAGTTCTTC.

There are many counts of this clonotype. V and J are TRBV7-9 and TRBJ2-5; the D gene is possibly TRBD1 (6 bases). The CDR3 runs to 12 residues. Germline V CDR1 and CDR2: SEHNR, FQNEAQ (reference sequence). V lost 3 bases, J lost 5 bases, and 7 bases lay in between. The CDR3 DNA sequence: TGTGCCAGCAGCTTTCAGGGGGAGACCCAGTACTTC. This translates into CASSFQGETQYF.

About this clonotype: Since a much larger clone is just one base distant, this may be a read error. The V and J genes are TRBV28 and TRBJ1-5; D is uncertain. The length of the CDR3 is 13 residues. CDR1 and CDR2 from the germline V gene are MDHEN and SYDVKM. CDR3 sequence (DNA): TGTGCCAGCAATACGTTTAGCAATCAGCCCCAGCCTTTT. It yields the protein CASNTFSNQPQPF.

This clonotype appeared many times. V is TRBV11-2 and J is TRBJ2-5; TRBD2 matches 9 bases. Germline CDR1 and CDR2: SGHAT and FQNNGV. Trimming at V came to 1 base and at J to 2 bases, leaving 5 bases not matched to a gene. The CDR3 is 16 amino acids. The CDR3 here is CASSLVSGGPQETQYF. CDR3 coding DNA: TGTGCCAGCAGCTTAGTTAGCGGGGGCCCTCAAGAGACCCAGTACTTC.

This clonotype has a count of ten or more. CDR3 protein: CASSPDRDHGVEQYF. The CDR3 region has the DNA TGTGCCAGCAGTCCGGACAGGGACCATGGAGTCGAGCAGTACTTC. V gene TRBV12-3 or TRBV12-4 combines with J gene TRBJ2-7, with 8 bases lining up with TRBD1. This CDR3 is built from 15 residues. J was trimmed by 6 bases and V by 5 bases; bases with no gene match: 12.

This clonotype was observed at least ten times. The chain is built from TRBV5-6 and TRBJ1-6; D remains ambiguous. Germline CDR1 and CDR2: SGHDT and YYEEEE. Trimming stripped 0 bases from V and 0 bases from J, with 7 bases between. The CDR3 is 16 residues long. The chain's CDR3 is CASSLGPGSYNSPLHF. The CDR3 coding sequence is TGTGCCAGCAGCTTGGGGCCGGGCTCCTATAATTCACCCCTCCACTTT. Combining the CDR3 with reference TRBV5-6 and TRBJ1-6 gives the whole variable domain DAGVTQSPTHLIKTRGQQVTLRCSPKSGHDTVSWYQQALGQGPQFIFQYYEEEERQRGNFPDRFSGHQFPNYSSELNVNALLLGDSALYLCASSLGPGSYNSPLHFGNGTRLTVT.

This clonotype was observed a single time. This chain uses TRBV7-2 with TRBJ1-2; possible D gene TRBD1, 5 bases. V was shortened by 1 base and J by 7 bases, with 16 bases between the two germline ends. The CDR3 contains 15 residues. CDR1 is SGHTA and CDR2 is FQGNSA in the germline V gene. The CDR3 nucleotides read TGTGCCAGCAGCTTAGATGGGAGTGGGGGGTTTGGCTACACCTTC. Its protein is CASSLDGSGGFGYTF.

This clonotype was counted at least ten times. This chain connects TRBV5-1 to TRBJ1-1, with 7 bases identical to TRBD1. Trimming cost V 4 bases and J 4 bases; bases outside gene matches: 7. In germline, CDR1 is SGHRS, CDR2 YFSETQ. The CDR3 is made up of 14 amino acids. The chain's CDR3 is CASSGTTGITEAFF. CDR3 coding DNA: TGCGCCAGCAGCGGAACGACAGGGATCACTGAAGCTTTCTTT.

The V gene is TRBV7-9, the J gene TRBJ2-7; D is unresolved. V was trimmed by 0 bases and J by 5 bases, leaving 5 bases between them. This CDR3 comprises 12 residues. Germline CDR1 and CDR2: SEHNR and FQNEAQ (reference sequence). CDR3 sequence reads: CASSLAKNEQYF. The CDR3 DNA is TGTGCCAGCAGCTTAGCGAAAAACGAGCAGTACTTC.

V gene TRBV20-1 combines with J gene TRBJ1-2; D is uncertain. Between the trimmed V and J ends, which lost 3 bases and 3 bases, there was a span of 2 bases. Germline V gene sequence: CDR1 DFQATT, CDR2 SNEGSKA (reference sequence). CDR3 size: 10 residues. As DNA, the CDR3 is TGCAGTGCTAGTGACTATGGCTACACCTTC. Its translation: CSASDYGYTF.

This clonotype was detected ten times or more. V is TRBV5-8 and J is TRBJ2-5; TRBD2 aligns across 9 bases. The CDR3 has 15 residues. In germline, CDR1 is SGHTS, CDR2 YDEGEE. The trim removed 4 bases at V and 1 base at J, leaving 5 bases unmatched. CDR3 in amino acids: CASSPGRGGQETQYF. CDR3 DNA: TGTGCCAGCAGCCCCGGGCGGGGGGGCCAAGAGACCCAGTACTTC.

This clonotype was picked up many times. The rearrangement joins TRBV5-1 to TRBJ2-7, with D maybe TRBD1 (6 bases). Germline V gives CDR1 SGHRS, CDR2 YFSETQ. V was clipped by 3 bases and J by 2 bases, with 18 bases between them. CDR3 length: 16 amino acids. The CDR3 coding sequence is TGCGCCAGCAGCTCGCAAAGTGGGGGCGAAGCCTACGAGCAGTACTTC. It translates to CASSSQSGGEAYEQYF.

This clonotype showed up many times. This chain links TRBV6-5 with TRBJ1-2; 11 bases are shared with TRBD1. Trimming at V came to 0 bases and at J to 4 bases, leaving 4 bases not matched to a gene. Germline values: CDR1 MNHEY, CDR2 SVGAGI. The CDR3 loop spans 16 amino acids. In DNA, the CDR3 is TGTGCCAGCAGTTACTCGAGGACAGGGGGCTTCTATGGCTACACCTTC. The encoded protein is CASSYSRTGGFYGYTF.

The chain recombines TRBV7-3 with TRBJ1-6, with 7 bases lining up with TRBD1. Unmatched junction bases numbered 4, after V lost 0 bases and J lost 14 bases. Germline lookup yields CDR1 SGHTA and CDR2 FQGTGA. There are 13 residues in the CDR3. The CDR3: CASSLTSGGSLHF. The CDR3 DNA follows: TGTGCCAGCAGCTTAACGTCAGGGGGTTCCCTCCACTTT.

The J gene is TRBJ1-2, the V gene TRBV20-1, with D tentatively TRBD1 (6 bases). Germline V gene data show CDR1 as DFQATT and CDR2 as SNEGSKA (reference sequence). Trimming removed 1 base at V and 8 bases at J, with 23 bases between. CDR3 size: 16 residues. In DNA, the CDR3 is TGCAGTGCTAGAGCCATCCCGGGCAGGGGAGGGGACGGCTACACCTTC. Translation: CSARAIPGRGGDGYTF.

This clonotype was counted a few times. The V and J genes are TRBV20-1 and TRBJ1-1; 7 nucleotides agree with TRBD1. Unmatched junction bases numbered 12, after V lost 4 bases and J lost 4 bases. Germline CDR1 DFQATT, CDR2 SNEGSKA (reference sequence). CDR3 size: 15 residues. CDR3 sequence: CSAKLQGTAGTEAFF. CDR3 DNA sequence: TGCAGTGCTAAACTACAGGGGACGGCTGGCACTGAAGCTTTCTTT.

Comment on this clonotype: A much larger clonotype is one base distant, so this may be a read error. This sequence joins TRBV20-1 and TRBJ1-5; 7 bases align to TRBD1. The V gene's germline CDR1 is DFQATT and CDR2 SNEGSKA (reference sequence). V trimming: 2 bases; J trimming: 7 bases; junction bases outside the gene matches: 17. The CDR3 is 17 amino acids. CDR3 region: CSARSPRGAPVQQPQHF. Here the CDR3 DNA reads TGCAGTGCTAGATCGCCCAGGGGGGCCCCAGTCCAGCAGCCCCAGCATTTT.

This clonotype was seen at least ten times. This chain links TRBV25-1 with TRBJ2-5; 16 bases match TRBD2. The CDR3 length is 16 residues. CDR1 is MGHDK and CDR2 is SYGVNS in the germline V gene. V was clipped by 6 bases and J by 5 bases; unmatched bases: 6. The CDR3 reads CASRGTSGGAVETQYF. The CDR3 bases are TGTGCCAGCAGGGGGACTAGCGGGGGGGCAGTGGAGACCCAGTACTTC.